What follows are 26 T cell receptor beta chains derived from one specimen sequenced in a study of blood T cell repertoires in COVID-19. Assay used: immunoSEQ multiplex PCR; TCRdb lists only in-frame clones, some missing. The data show 76,000 or so clones, approximately 87% seen once. The source material was peripheral blood. The receptors were sampled from an elderly man in a cohort sampled during active COVID-19.

With respect to this clone: At the DNA level, this CDR3 is encoded by other sequences in the same sample as well. The chain is built from TRBV5-1 and TRBJ2-7; a possible D gene is TRBD1 (5 bases). Germline V gives CDR1 SGHRS, CDR2 YFSETQ. The CDR3 runs to 14 residues. The V gene lost 1 base and the J gene lost 0 bases, with 8 bases spanning the gap. The CDR3 coding sequence is TGCGCCAGCAGCTTGACAGGTCCCTCCTACGAGCAGTACTTC. The encoded protein is CASSLTGPSYEQYF. Using reference TRBV5-1 and TRBJ2-7 for the parts outside the CDR3, the full variable domain is KAGVTQTPRYLIKTRGQQVTLSCSPISGHRSVSWYQQTPGQGLQFLFEYFSETQRNKGNFPGRFSGRQFSNSRSEMNVSTLELGDSALYLCASSLTGPSYEQYFGPGTRLTVT.

J is TRBJ1-6 and V is TRBV4-2; D remains unclear. The CDR3 runs to 16 residues. V was clipped by 0 bases and J by 5 bases, with 11 bases between them. Germline values: CDR1 LGHNA, CDR2 YNFKEQ. CDR3 in amino acids: CASSQDGSLDNSPLHF. The CDR3 bases are TGTGCCAGCAGCCAAGATGGCTCCCTGGATAATTCACCCCTCCACTTT.

The chain uses TRBV28 and TRBJ1-1, with D unclear. Trimming removed 5 bases at V and 0 bases at J, with 7 bases between. The CDR3 length is 13 residues. CDR1 and CDR2 (germline): MDHEN, SYDVKM. The CDR3 DNA reads TGTGCCAGCAGTCTCCGGGTGAACACTGAAGCTTTCTTT. The encoded protein is CASSLRVNTEAFF.

V is TRBV27 and J is TRBJ2-7; D is ambiguous. Germline CDR1 is MNHEY and CDR2 is SMNVEV (reference sequence). The V and J ends lost 5 bases and 0 bases respectively, with 14 bases between them. The CDR3 consists of 15 residues. CDR3 DNA sequence: TGTGCCAGCAGTCCCTCCCCGACATACTCCTACGAGCAGTACGTC. Its translation is CASSPSPTYSYEQYV.

This chain joins TRBV13 and TRBJ2-7; weak D call: TRBD1 (5 bases). The CDR3 runs to 14 residues. Trimming shortened V by 3 bases and J by 2 bases, and 11 bases separated the two germline ends. Germline CDR1 and CDR2: PRHDT and FYEKMQ (reference sequence). The CDR3 DNA reads as TGTGCCAGCAGCTTTCCGACAGAAACCTACGAGCAGTACTTC. The encoded protein is CASSFPTETYEQYF.

This clone was seen a few times. The junction differs from germline at one of its ends, possibly a read error. The chain couples TRBV11-2 to TRBJ2-5, with D unclear. CDR1 and CDR2 (germline): SGHAT, FQNNGV. The CDR3 consists of 13 residues. The CDR3 sequence is CASSIKAREAQYF. The CDR3 DNA follows: TGTGCCAGCAGCATAAAAGCAAGAGAGGCCCAGTACTTC.

The chain couples TRBV7-2 to TRBJ2-3; 12 bases line up with TRBD2. Germline CDR1 reads SGHTA; CDR2 reads FQGNSA. With 1 base clipped from V and 5 bases from J, the junction kept 7 bases outside the gene matches. The CDR3 runs 17 residues. The CDR3 DNA is TGTGCCAGCAGCTTAGTAGGACTAGCGGGGCGCCGAGATACGCAGTATTTT. Its protein product is CASSLVGLAGRRDTQYF.

The rearrangement links TRBV5-1 to TRBJ1-6, with TRBD1 matching 7 bases. V trimming: 2 bases; J trimming: 9 bases; junction bases outside the gene matches: 5. The CDR3 loop spans 14 amino acids. Germline loops: CDR1 SGHRS, CDR2 YFSETQ. The CDR3 loop reads CASSLTGEGSPLHF. CDR3 in DNA: TGCGCCAGCAGCTTAACAGGGGAAGGTTCACCCCTCCACTTT.

The chain joins TRBV19 to TRBJ2-5; possibly TRBD1 for D (5 bases). The V and J ends lost 8 bases and 4 bases respectively, with 11 bases between them. CDR3 size: 12 residues. Germline lookup yields CDR1 LNHDA and CDR2 SQIVND (reference sequence). CDR3: CASGGRGETQYF. Here the CDR3 DNA reads TGTGCCAGTGGCGGAAGGGGAGAGACCCAGTACTTC.

The rearrangement uses TRBV7-9 and TRBJ2-1, with TRBD1 matching 7 bases. CDR1 and CDR2 (germline): SEHNR, FQNEAQ (reference sequence). This CDR3 spans 13 amino acids. V dropped 5 bases and J dropped 8; count of bases not matched to a gene: 6. Here the CDR3 reads CASSPTGVDEQFF. The CDR3 coding sequence is TGTGCCAGCAGCCCAACAGGGGTCGATGAGCAGTTCTTC.

V gene TRBV2 combines with J gene TRBJ2-1; 9 bases agree with TRBD1. This CDR3 has 14 amino acids. The V gene's germline CDR1 is SNHLY and CDR2 FYNNEI. V lost 10 bases to trimming and J lost 8 bases; unmatched junction nucleotides: 12. CDR3 bases: TGTGCCAATATCCGGGACAGGGACAGCGATGAGCAGTTCTTC. Its translation: CANIRDRDSDEQFF. The variable domain in full, with the rest retrieved from reference TRBV2 and TRBJ2-1, is EPEVTQTPSHQVTQMGQEVILRCVPISNHLYFYWYRQILGQKVEFLVSFYNNEISEKSEIFDDQFSVERPDGSNFTLKIRSTKLEDSAMYFCANIRDRDSDEQFFGPGTRLTVL.

This clone came up once. V gene TRBV20-1 combines with J gene TRBJ2-7; the D gene is possibly TRBD2 (6 bases). Per germline, CDR1 DFQATT and CDR2 SNEGSKA (reference sequence). The CDR3 has 15 residues. Deletions cut 3 bases from V and 0 bases from J, with 15 bases between. CDR3 sequence reads: CSASGSGGHSYEQYF. Here the CDR3 DNA reads TGCAGTGCTAGTGGATCCGGGGGTCACTCCTACGAGCAGTACTTC.

V usage is TRBV6-1 and J usage is TRBJ1-3, with 8 bases aligning to TRBD1. The CDR3 spans 18 residues. Trimming at V came to 4 bases and at J to 4 bases, leaving 15 bases not matched to a gene. Germline CDR1 reads MNHNS; CDR2 reads SASEGT. In DNA, the CDR3 is TGTGCCAGCAGTGCTGGCAGGGGGCTCTCTGCTACCGGAAACACCATATATTTT. It is translated as CASSAGRGLSATGNTIYF.

V is TRBV7-2 and J is TRBJ2-7, with 7 bases fitting TRBD2. This CDR3 comprises 15 residues. The V segment lost 1 base and the J segment 2 bases; nucleotides outside the gene matches: 5. The V gene's germline CDR1 is SGHTA and CDR2 FQGNSA. This CDR3 is CASSLERGSAYEQYF. The CDR3 DNA sequence: TGTGCCAGCAGCTTAGAGCGGGGTAGCGCCTACGAGCAGTACTTC.

This clone was observed a single time. V is TRBV19 and J is TRBJ2-5; weak D call: TRBD1 (5 bases). The CDR3 is 12 amino acids. Germline V CDR1 and CDR2: LNHDA, SQIVND (reference sequence). In DNA, the CDR3 is TGTGCTACCCAGCAGGGTCGCGAGACCCAGTACTTC. It codes for CATQQGRETQYF.

The chain combines TRBV5-6 with TRBJ1-2; D gene unclear. Trimming removed 3 bases from V and 3 bases from J, with 9 bases in between. The CDR3 extends over 13 amino acids. Per germline, CDR1 SGHDT and CDR2 YYEEEE. This CDR3 is CASSYDGDYGYTF. Here the CDR3 DNA reads TGTGCCAGCAGCTATGACGGGGACTATGGCTACACCTTC. Filled out from reference TRBV5-6 and TRBJ1-2, the complete variable domain reads DAGVTQSPTHLIKTRGQQVTLRCSPKSGHDTVSWYQQALGQGPQFIFQYYEEEERQRGNFPDRFSGHQFPNYSSELNVNALLLGDSALYLCASSYDGDYGYTFGSGTRLTVV.

This sequence joins TRBV14 and TRBJ1-1; maybe TRBD1 (6 bases). V was trimmed by 4 bases and J by 7 bases, leaving 10 bases between them. Per germline, CDR1 SGHDN and CDR2 FVKESK. The CDR3 covers 12 residues. The CDR3 region has the DNA TGTGCCAGCAGCCGTTGGGGGCGTGAAGCTTTCTTT. It specifies CASSRWGREAFF.

V is TRBV5-7 and J is TRBJ2-5; D gene ambiguous. TRBV5-7 is labeled an ORF, and its function is uncertain. The length of the CDR3 is 12 residues. Trimming took 10 bases from V and 1 from J, leaving 11 bases between them. CDR3 residues: CAGLGSQETQYF. In DNA, the CDR3 is TGTGCCGGCCTTGGCAGCCAAGAGACCCAGTACTTC.

This clone was detected once. The chain joins TRBV7-9 to TRBJ1-4; TRBD1 agrees at 8 bases. There are 16 residues in the CDR3. Germline CDR1 and CDR2: SEHNR and FQNEAQ (reference sequence). Losses at the gene ends were 5 bases for V and 7 bases for J; bases not matched to a gene: 12. CDR3 sequence: CASSRPSTGGFEKLFF. The CDR3 region has the DNA TGTGCCAGCAGCCGCCCCTCAACAGGGGGTTTTGAAAAACTGTTTTTT.

The genes are TRBV18 and TRBJ2-3; 11 positions agree with TRBD2. The CDR3 sequence is 17 residues long. CDR1 is KGHSH, CDR2 LQKENI, per germline. The V segment lost 2 bases and the J segment 3 bases; nucleotides outside the gene matches: 7. CDR3 residues: CASSPYSGGAGTDTQYF. The CDR3 coding sequence is TGTGCCAGCTCACCATATAGCGGGGGGGCCGGTACAGATACGCAGTATTTT. Variable domain in full (rest from reference TRBV18 and TRBJ2-3): NAGVMQNPRHLVRRRGQEARLRCSPMKGHSHVYWYRQLPEEGLKFMVYLQKENIIDESGMPKERFSAEFPKEGPSILRIQQVVRGDSAAYFCASSPYSGGAGTDTQYFGPGTRLTVL.

The chain recombines TRBV5-1 with TRBJ1-3; a weak D match, TRBD1 (5 bases). The CDR3 is 15 amino acids. V was trimmed by 3 bases and J by 9 bases, leaving 19 bases between them. Germline values: CDR1 SGHRS, CDR2 YFSETQ. The CDR3 loop reads CASSSMGPNGGTIYF. The CDR3 nucleotides read TGCGCCAGCAGCTCGATGGGACCGAACGGGGGCACCATATATTTT.

This clone was detected a few times. V gene TRBV5-4 combines with J gene TRBJ1-5; D is unclear. Trimming left V 4 bases short and J 5 bases short, with 10 bases between. The CDR3 sequence is 13 residues long. Germline V lookup: CDR1 SGHNT, CDR2 YYREEE (reference sequence). The CDR3, as DNA: TGTGCCAGCAGCGGCGGGGAGGATCAGCCCCAGCATTTT. It translates to CASSGGEDQPQHF.

The chain is built from TRBV7-9 and TRBJ2-7, with 8 bases matching TRBD2. CDR3 length: 15 residues. The germline V gene encodes CDR1 SEHNR and CDR2 FQNEAQ (reference sequence). The V segment lost 3 bases and the J segment 3 bases; nucleotides outside the gene matches: 7. CDR3 coding DNA: TGTGCCAGCAGCTTCGGACTAGCTGTGCTCTACGAGCAGTACGTC. It specifies CASSFGLAVLYEQYV.

This clone was counted only a few times. The J gene is TRBJ2-7, the V gene TRBV9; TRBD1 matches 9 bases. CDR1 is SGDLS, CDR2 YYNGEE, per germline. V trimming: 0 bases; J trimming: 6 bases; junction bases outside the gene matches: 13. This CDR3 is 17 amino acids long. CDR3 coding DNA: TGTGCCAGCAGCGTAGCCCCTGGACAGGGGATGCCGGGCGAGCAGTACTTC. It yields the protein CASSVAPGQGMPGEQYF.

This clone was observed a handful of times. The chain has TRBV6-6 and TRBJ1-3; D unclear. From germline, CDR1 is MNHNY and CDR2 SVGAGI (reference sequence). V shed 5 bases and J shed 0 bases, with 14 bases lying between them. The CDR3 runs 16 residues. DNA of the CDR3: TGTGCCAGCAGTCCCGGACTGAAGAGCTCTGGAAACACCATATATTTT. Translated, it gives CASSPGLKSSGNTIYF.

In this sample, this clone turned up once. Other DNA sequences within the sample encode an identical CDR3. The J gene is TRBJ2-5, the V gene TRBV5-1; D may be TRBD1 (7 bases). The CDR3 is made up of 13 amino acids. From germline, CDR1 is SGHRS and CDR2 YFSETQ. Trimming stripped 1 base from V and 5 bases from J, with 9 bases between. CDR3 in amino acids: CASSLSGGETQYF. As DNA, the CDR3 is TGCGCCAGCAGCTTGTCAGGGGGGGAGACCCAGTACTTC.